What follows describes a single TCR beta chain. Cohort assignment relied on participant-reported clinical history. Cohort 3 recovered donors had two negative PCRs, clearance, or symptom resolution. Generated by immunoSEQ multiplex PCR, the TCRdb table keeps only in-frame clones and is missing some. The table has more than 300,000 clones, 85% to 90% seen once. Per germline, CDR1 SEHNR and CDR2 FQNEAQ (reference sequence). Trimming pared 5 bases from V and 4 bases from J, leaving 17 bases between. The CDR3 is made up of 15 amino acids. The data are from a study of blood T cell repertoires in COVID-19. Turning to the study itself: Material from acute and convalescent COVID-19 was sourced from the United States, Italy and Spain.

The V gene is TRBV7-9, the J gene TRBJ1-2; TRBD1 might be the D (6 bases). Sequenced material: PBMCs or T cells enriched from blood (not recorded which). The TCR was taken from a man aged 30 to 45 who had recovered from COVID-19. CDR3 sequence (DNA): TGTGCCAGCAGCCCACCCAACAGGGACCCCTATGGCTACACCTTC. Encoded protein: CASSPPNRDPYGYTF.